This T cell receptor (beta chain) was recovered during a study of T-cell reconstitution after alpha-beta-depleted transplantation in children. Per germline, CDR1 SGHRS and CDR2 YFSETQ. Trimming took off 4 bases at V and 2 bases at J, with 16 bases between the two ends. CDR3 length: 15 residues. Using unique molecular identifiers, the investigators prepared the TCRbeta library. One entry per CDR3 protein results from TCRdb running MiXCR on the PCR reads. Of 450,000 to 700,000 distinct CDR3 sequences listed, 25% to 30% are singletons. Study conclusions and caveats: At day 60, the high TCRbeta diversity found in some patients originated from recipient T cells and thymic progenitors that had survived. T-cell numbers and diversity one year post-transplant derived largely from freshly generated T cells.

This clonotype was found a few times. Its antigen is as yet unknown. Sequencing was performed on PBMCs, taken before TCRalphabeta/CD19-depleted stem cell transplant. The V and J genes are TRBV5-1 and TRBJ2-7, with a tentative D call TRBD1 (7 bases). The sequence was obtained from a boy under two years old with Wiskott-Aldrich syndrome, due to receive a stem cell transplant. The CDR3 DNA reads TGCGCCAGCAGCCCTCAGGGGGGCGAAACCTACGAGCAGTACTTC. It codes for CASSPQGGETYEQYF.